The sequence of this TCR beta chain was determined in a study of Ad26.COV2.S vaccination and SARS-CoV-2 variants. The treatment here: over 15 received Ad26.COV2.S at low or high dose, single or two shots; 5 received placebo; per-sample allocation not given. Day 63 after the first vaccine or placebo injection was the time point for sampling. Produced via immunoSEQ multiplex PCR; TCRdb's table is partial and in-frame only. The data hold 430,000 or so clones, with 75% to 90% observed a single time. Between the trimmed V and J ends, which lost 1 base and 4 bases, there was a span of 10 bases. CDR1 is MNHNS and CDR2 is SASEGT in the germline V gene. The length of the CDR3 is 15 residues.

This chain uses TRBV6-1 with TRBJ1-4; no clear D. The sequence came from a person between 18 and 65 years old who received the Ad26.COV2.S COVID-19 vaccine or a placebo. The source was peripheral blood, collected in a trial of Ad26.COV2.S vaccine versus placebo. The CDR3, as DNA: TGTGCCAGCAGTGAAGTTTACAGTCGTAATGAAAAACTGTTTTTT. Its translation is CASSEVYSRNEKLFF.